This T cell receptor beta chain was documented in a study of T cell changes during pregnancy in multiple sclerosis. This clone was seen repeatedly, ten times or more. The data were produced by immunoSEQ multiplex PCR, yet TCRdb's version contains in-frame clones alone and is incomplete. Of around 73,000 clones detected, around 92% appear once; the ten largest clones hold 2.5% to 3%. The CDR3 has 15 amino acids. Unmatched junction bases numbered 4, after V lost 0 bases and J lost 7 bases. CDR1 and CDR2 from the germline V gene are MRHNA and SNTAGT. The gene calls are TRBV6-4 and TRBJ2-1; TRBD2 agrees at 9 bases. This specimen was peripheral blood, taken in the third trimester of pregnancy. This clonotype was sampled from a female donor in good health, enrolled as a control in a pregnancy study. The CDR3 DNA follows: TGTGCCAGCAGTGACTCCCTAGCGGGGTCTAATGAGCAGTTCTTC. Protein: CASSDSLAGSNEQFF.